The 24 T cell receptor beta chains below were found in one sample sequenced in a study of patients and donors after allogeneic stem cell transplantation. Via MiXCR, TCRdb re-called the RT-PCR reads, giving one row per CDR3 protein. The sample lists 150,000 to 200,000 distinct CDR3 sequences, approximately 28% occurring once. The sequenced material came from blood, either unsorted or a sorted T cell fraction (not recorded which). These receptors came from a human donor who was either an allogeneic HSCT recipient or a stem cell or donor lymphocyte infusion donor (not recorded which). It is not recorded whose cells these are; they may come from a transplant donor.

This clonotype turned up a few times. J is TRBJ2-3 and V is TRBV7-6; D is possibly TRBD1 (5 bases). CDR1 SGHVS and CDR2 FNYEAQ come from the germline V gene. This CDR3 has 15 amino acids. V was clipped by 5 bases and J by 3 bases, with 15 bases between them. In nucleotides, the CDR3 is TGTGCCAGCAGCCCCAGGACAACTATGACAGATACGCAGTATTTT. Amino acid sequence: CASSPRTTMTDTQYF.

The CDR3 here is CASTLLEGVHYNEQFF. DNA of the CDR3: TGTGCCAGCACCCTCTTGGAAGGTGTTCATTACAATGAGCAGTTCTTC. This chain joins TRBV6-2 or TRBV6-3 and TRBJ2-1; unclear D gene. CDR1 is MNHEY and CDR2 is SVGEGT in the germline V gene. The CDR3 covers 16 residues. The ends were cut back, 7 bases at V and 4 bases at J, with 20 bases in the middle.

This clonotype was observed a few times. This sequence joins TRBV6-6 and TRBJ2-4; possibly TRBD2 for D (6 bases). The CDR3 runs to 14 residues. With 7 bases removed from V and 10 bases from J, the gap between germline ends came to 20 bases. Germline assignment: CDR1 MNHNY and CDR2 SVGAGI (reference sequence). CDR3 residues: CASTPPGDRWIQYF. The DNA for the CDR3 is TGTGCCAGCACCCCACCGGGGGATAGATGGATTCAGTACTTC.

The chain recombines TRBV3-1 with TRBJ1-5; 8 nucleotides align to TRBD1. The CDR3 has 16 amino acids. Losses at the gene ends were 3 bases for V and 2 bases for J; bases not matched to a gene: 6. CDR1 is LGHDT and CDR2 is YNNKEL in the germline V gene (reference sequence). CDR3 amino acids: CASSHQGAGGNQPQHF. CDR3 in DNA: TGTGCCAGCAGCCACCAGGGGGCGGGGGGCAATCAGCCCCAGCATTTT.

In DNA form, the CDR3 reads TGTGCCAGCAGTCCTAGGGTTGGCACAGATACGCAGTATTTT. Its protein product is CASSPRVGTDTQYF. The chain carries TRBV11-2 and TRBJ2-3, with D hard to call. Trimming cost V 6 bases and J 1 base, with 11 bases left between them. The germline gives CDR1 SGHAT, CDR2 FQNNGV. The CDR3 has 14 amino acids.

This chain uses TRBV7-2 with TRBJ2-1; 9 nucleotides line up with TRBD2. J lost 7 bases, V lost 5 bases, and 15 bases had no gene match. Germline lookup yields CDR1 SGHTA and CDR2 FQGNSA. The CDR3 totals 17 residues. The CDR3 DNA follows: TGTGCCAGCAGCACAAAGCGCGGGAGGGTAATCGGTAATGAGCAGTTCTTC. It is translated as CASSTKRGRVIGNEQFF.

The chain joins TRBV4-1 to TRBJ2-3, with TRBD2 identical over 8 bases. The CDR3 is made up of 20 amino acids. Germline CDR1 is MGHRA and CDR2 is YSYEKL. J gave up 2 bases and V 0 bases, and 16 bases lay outside the gene matches. The CDR3 DNA sequence: TGCGCCAGCAGCCAAGAAGGGGGGTATAAGCGGGAGTGGTACACAGATACGCAGTATTTT. Translated: CASSQEGGYKREWYTDTQYF.

This clonotype was seen more than once but under ten times. The chain employs TRBV6-5 and TRBJ2-7; 7 nucleotides align to TRBD2. J was trimmed by 0 bases and V by 0 bases; bases with no gene match: 5. The CDR3 spans 16 residues. CDR1 is MNHEY, CDR2 SVGAGI, per germline. For the CDR3, the DNA is TGTGCCAGCAGTTACTCAATAGCGGGCAGCTCCTACGAGCAGTACTTC. Translating it yields CASSYSIAGSSYEQYF.

This clonotype was seen a handful of times. The CDR3 loop reads CASSQDRGFELAIQYF. Here the CDR3 DNA reads TGTGCCAGCAGCCAAGATAGGGGTTTTGAGTTGGCCATTCAGTACTTC. This chain links TRBV3-1 with TRBJ2-4; D may be TRBD1 (5 bases). V lost 0 bases and J 9 bases, leaving 18 bases between the germline ends. The CDR3 length is 16 residues. Per the germline V gene, CDR1 is LGHDT and CDR2 is YNNKEL (reference sequence). Combining the CDR3 with reference TRBV3-1 and TRBJ2-4 gives the whole variable domain DTAVSQTPKYLVTQMGNDKSIKCEQNLGHDTMYWYKQDSKKFLKIMFSYNNKELIINETVPNRFSPKSPDKAHLNLHINSLELGDSAVYFCASSQDRGFELAIQYFGAGTRLSVL.

This clonotype was seen a handful of times. The chain combines TRBV6-6 with TRBJ2-7, with unresolved D. The CDR3 loop spans 11 amino acids. Germline loops: CDR1 MNHNY, CDR2 SVGAGI (reference sequence). V dropped 0 bases and J dropped 11 bases, with 8 bases sitting between them. Here the CDR3 DNA reads TGTGCCAGCAGTTACTCCGGTTGGGAGTACTTC. It yields the protein CASSYSGWEYF.

This clonotype was observed a few times. The rearrangement links TRBV12-3 or TRBV12-4 to TRBJ1-5; 8 bases line up with TRBD1. With V trimmed by 5 bases and J by 5 bases, 2 bases remained unmatched. CDR3 size: 13 residues. The CDR3 region has the DNA TGTGCCAGCAGTCAGGGGGCCCATCAGCCCCAGCATTTT. Translation gives CASSQGAHQPQHF.

The chain couples TRBV6-2 or TRBV6-3 to TRBJ2-7; 8 nucleotides agree with TRBD2. The length of the CDR3 is 16 residues. Germline V lookup: CDR1 MNHEY, CDR2 SVGEGT. With 0 bases clipped from V and 2 bases from J, the junction kept 6 bases outside the gene matches. CDR3 DNA sequence: TGTGCCAGCAGTTACTCGACCACTAGCGGTGCCTACGAGCAGTACTTC. Translated: CASSYSTTSGAYEQYF.

The chain recombines TRBV29-1 with TRBJ2-5; no definite D call. CDR3 size: 11 residues. V lost 8 bases, J lost 3 bases, and 10 bases lay in between. CDR1 and CDR2 from the germline V gene are SQVTM and ANQGSEA. CDR3 sequence reads: CSLGTEETQYF. CDR3 bases: TGCAGCCTGGGTACCGAAGAGACCCAGTACTTC.

The chain carries TRBV12-3 or TRBV12-4 and TRBJ2-3; TRBD1 matches 9 bases. V lost 3 bases and J lost 2; bases outside the gene matches: 3. CDR3 length equals 15 residues. The CDR3 spells CASSLGQGPTDTQYF. DNA for the CDR3: TGTGCCAGCAGTTTGGGACAGGGACCCACAGATACGCAGTATTTT.

The chain links TRBV7-2 to TRBJ1-1, with a tentative D call TRBD1 (6 bases). Trimming left V 7 bases short and J 1 base short, with 16 bases between. Germline loops: CDR1 SGHTA, CDR2 FQGNSA. The CDR3 has 15 amino acids. CDR3 sequence reads: CASTFTGPGNTEAFF. The DNA for the CDR3 is TGTGCCAGCACCTTTACAGGGCCCGGGAACACTGAAGCTTTCTTT.

This chain links TRBV7-2 with TRBJ2-1; 10 nucleotides align to TRBD2. Germline V gene lookup returns CDR1 SGHTA and CDR2 FQGNSA. CDR3 length: 16 residues. The V and J ends lost 1 base and 9 bases, in that order; junction bases with no gene match: 9. The CDR3 nucleotides are TGTGCCAGCAGCTTAGTAGACCTAGCGGGAGTAATTGAGCAGTTCTTC. This sequence encodes CASSLVDLAGVIEQFF.

V and J are TRBV5-1 and TRBJ1-4; D remains unclear. In germline, CDR1 is SGHRS, CDR2 YFSETQ. CDR3 length: 15 residues. V lost 4 bases to trimming and J lost 1 base, with 11 bases between them. The CDR3: CASSPVGLTNEKLFF. CDR3 DNA sequence: TGCGCCAGCAGCCCAGTGGGCCTAACTAATGAAAAACTGTTTTTT.

This chain's CDR3 is CSARSSSGTSYEQYF. The CDR3 DNA is TGCAGTGCTAGGTCCTCTAGCGGGACCTCCTACGAGCAGTACTTC. The rearrangement uses TRBV20-1 and TRBJ2-7; 9 nucleotides align to TRBD2. This CDR3 has 15 residues. V was pared by 3 bases and J by 0 bases, with 6 bases of the junction left unmatched. Germline V gives CDR1 DFQATT, CDR2 SNEGSKA (reference sequence).

This clonotype was observed at least ten times. The V gene is TRBV10-3, the J gene TRBJ1-5; D is perhaps TRBD1 (5 bases). CDR1 ENHRY and CDR2 SYGVKD come from the germline V gene. This CDR3 has 14 amino acids. Trimming took off 0 bases at V and 4 bases at J, with 7 bases between the two ends. The CDR3: CAISESWGNQPQHF. In nucleotides, the CDR3 is TGTGCCATCAGTGAGTCGTGGGGGAATCAGCCCCAGCATTTT.

This clonotype was detected ten times or more. The chain has TRBV7-8 and TRBJ1-2, with 7 nucleotides matching TRBD1. The CDR3 covers 13 residues. The V segment lost 8 bases and the J segment 5 bases; nucleotides outside the gene matches: 8. The germline CDR1 and CDR2 sequences are SGHVS and FQNEAQ. This chain's CDR3 is CASSLDREYGYTF. CDR3 in DNA: TGTGCCAGCTCACTCGACAGGGAGTATGGCTACACCTTC.

The chain recombines TRBV7-9 with TRBJ2-3, with a possible D match to TRBD2 (5 bases). There are 14 residues in the CDR3. Germline V gene sequence: CDR1 SEHNR, CDR2 FQNEAQ (reference sequence). Trimming shortened V by 7 bases and J by 2 bases, and 13 bases separated the two germline ends. CDR3 residues: CASMVGVTTDTQYF. CDR3 DNA sequence: TGTGCCAGCATGGTCGGGGTGACCACAGATACGCAGTATTTT.

The CDR3 loop is CASSLLAASTDTQYF. CDR3 nucleotide sequence: TGTGCCAGCAGTTTACTAGCGGCCAGCACAGATACGCAGTATTTT. The gene calls are TRBV27 and TRBJ2-3; 7 nucleotides match TRBD2. Trimming removed 2 bases from V and 0 bases from J; junction bases left unmatched: 2. The CDR3 runs 15 residues. Germline CDR1 MNHEY, CDR2 SMNVEV (reference sequence).

The chain employs TRBV20-1 and TRBJ2-7; 12 bases are shared with TRBD2. V was pared by 1 base and J by 0 bases, with 4 bases of the junction left unmatched. CDR1 and CDR2 (germline): DFQATT, SNEGSKA (reference sequence). This CDR3 is built from 16 residues. CDR3 coding DNA: TGCAGTGCTAGAGCGGGACTAGCGGGTTTCTCCTACGAGCAGTACTTC. This encodes CSARAGLAGFSYEQYF.

The chain employs TRBV5-1 and TRBJ1-1; D remains unclear. The CDR3 sequence is 13 residues long. Trimming took 4 bases from V and 6 from J, leaving 13 bases between them. Germline lookup yields CDR1 SGHRS and CDR2 YFSETQ. CDR3 sequence reads: CASSPGWESEAFF. For the CDR3, the DNA is TGCGCCAGCAGCCCCGGTTGGGAGTCTGAAGCTTTCTTT.